This T cell receptor beta chain was found in a study of PD-1 blockade in classical Hodgkin lymphoma. Study findings and constraints: Unlike CD8+ TCR diversity, which did not rise significantly by C4D1, CD4+ TCR diversity did. Complete responders' diversity at baseline resembled that of newly diagnosed patients.

Germline lookup yields CDR1 GTSNPN and CDR2 SVGIG (reference sequence). The CDR3 runs 15 residues. V was cut by 0 bases and J by 2 bases, with 8 bases left in between. Measured with immunoSEQ multiplex PCR; TCRdb has only the in-frame clones, and not every one. The sample includes about 98,000 clones, roughly 92% seen only once; the top ten take less than 3.5%. A word on this clone: What it binds is unknown.

Every patient was affected by relapse after autologous stem cell transplantation, while exposure to brentuximab vedotin was not uniform. The sequenced sample was peripheral blood mononuclear cells (PBMCs), obtained at baseline. This receptor was taken from a human donor with classical Hodgkin lymphoma. V is TRBV30 and J is TRBJ2-6; D uncertain. This CDR3 is CAWSVVEAGANVLTF. The CDR3 nucleotides are TGTGCCTGGAGTGTAGTAGAAGCTGGGGCCAACGTCCTGACTTTC.